This is a list of T cell receptor beta chains from one sample in a study of CXCR3-negative and CXCR3-positive naive CD8 T cells. TCRdb re-called the 5' RACE reads, yielding one record per CDR3 amino acid sequence without DNA. This table lists several thousand distinct CDR3 sequences. Sequencing was performed on naive CXCR3- CD8+ T cells from blood. The receptors come from a human donor in good health. Some clones in this sample may be carry-over from other donors' samples. CDR3s include the opening cysteine and the closing phenylalanine or tryptophan. Not all rows give a size; the values are once, few, many and, for expanded clones, a class.

>TRBJ2-7|TRBV20-1|NA
CSANERTDSYEQYF
>TRBJ2-1|TRBV29-1|NA
CSVEQGAGYNEQFF
>TRBJ1-1|TRBV12-3/TRBV12-4|NA
CASSLGSRNTEAFF
>TRBJ1-1|TRBV11-3|medium-sized
CASSSLLSDTEAFF
>TRBJ2-5|TRBV7-8|medium-sized
CASSLPWTGGETQYF
>TRBJ2-2|TRBV3-1|NA
CASSPGLPGELFF
>TRBJ2-3|TRBV10-3|medium-sized
CAISGGGDTDTQYF
>TRBJ2-7|TRBV5-1|NA
CASSLGLAYGQYF
>TRBJ1-1|TRBV5-1|medium-sized
CASSEGQRANTEAFF
>TRBJ1-2|TRBV5-1|NA
CASSSTEQGGRNYGYTF
>TRBJ2-7|TRBV29-1|NA
CSARVVDSYEQYF
>TRBJ2-1|TRBV29-1|NA
CSVGREGDAQFF
>TRBJ1-2|TRBV5-1|medium-sized
CASSLHPPSYGYTF
>TRBJ2-3|TRBV11-3|NA
CASSSRSGQGESTDTQYF
>TRBJ2-1|TRBV29-1|NA
CSGDGTSGSRYNEQFF
>TRBJ1-5|TRBV21-1|large
CASSKKSRDYNQPQHF
>TRBJ1-2|TRBV7-9|medium-sized
CASSFFRDRDHGYTF
>TRBJ2-2|TRBV28|NA
CASTLGTGANTGELFF
>TRBJ2-5|TRBV25-1|medium-sized
CASSGDRETQYF
>TRBJ2-7|TRBV9|NA
CASSQGRGFYEQYF
>TRBJ2-7|TRBV20-1|NA
CSARLANNYEQYF
>TRBJ2-7|TRBV12-3/TRBV12-4|medium-sized
CASEQRQGGEQYF